The sequence of this TCR beta chain was determined in a study of cytomegalovirus exposure and HLA in healthy donors (dated by TCRdb to the late 2010s). In the study overall: According to an earlier analysis of 587 of the donors, 150 million to 200 million T cells yielded 90 million to 140 million unique TCR beta sequences and 276 Gb of sequence data. High-throughput TCR immunosequencing, statistical association of individual TCRs with disease status, and machine learning were combined to predict cytomegalovirus infection status. To study patterns of TCR occurrence, a later analysis re-analyzed previously published TCR beta repertoires from under 750 donors and added high-resolution HLA genotyping. Every repertoire in the discovery cohort had been generated on one and the same sequencing platform. The later analysis used no new phenotypic data to find candidate immune exposures, relying instead on TCR beta sequences and their occurrence across donors. Typing coverage varied by locus: roughly 620-640 donors for A, B, C, DRB1 and DQB1; roughly 560 for DQA1; more than 600 for DPA1; approximately 450 for DPB1. Along with the approximately 600-subject first cohort, a separate validation cohort of around 110 different subjects was used. The study aimed to test whether signatures of past pathogen exposure could be identified by cataloging public T cell receptors. On average, roughly 240,000 unique TCR beta nucleotide sequences were sequenced per donor among about 400 genotyped donors of the cohort, with roughly 18% of those sequences being non-productive. In an earlier analysis of 587 of the donors, high-throughput TCR beta sequencing was used to judge whether each TCR beta V gene segment behaved as functional or pseudogenic. Of the roughly 430 genotyped donors, about 84% fell in the genetic ancestry cluster associated with self-reported Caucasian donors. An early release that covered roughly 600 HLA-typed donors contained around 330 gigabases of sequencing data and around 85 million unique TCR sequences. Four to six DR-DQ haplotypes were handled as single units for association and clustering because linkage in the cohort was strong. A later genetic analysis used genome-wide SNP genotypes for about three fifths of the roughly 700 donors, treating that subset as a discovery cohort. Alongside the repertoire data, information on donor age, sex, ethnicity and CMV serostatus was compiled. Both class I and class II loci were covered by HLA typing, at four-digit resolution. The study used immunosequencing to profile the T cell repertoires of more than 650 subjects and linked those repertoires to cytomegalovirus serostatus.

Library preparation employed the immunoSEQ multiplex PCR assay. For the multiplex PCR, a mixture combining 60 forward primers for TCR Vbeta segments and 13 reverse primers for TCR Jbeta segments was used. The CDR3 region of rearranged TCR beta genes was amplified from genomic DNA by a multiplex PCR assay. The Illumina HiSeq System was used to sequence the amplified TCR beta libraries as 87-base-pair reads. The original pipeline was this. Across the 500 to 850 repertoires, a later analysis counted around 80 million unique TCR beta chains, around 10 million of which were shared by at least two donors. To remove PCR and sequencing errors, raw reads were error-corrected and collapsed into unique sequences using a nearest-neighbor algorithm that merged closely related sequences. CDR3 sequences were aligned to IMGT reference sequences to assign V, D and J gene segments. Each retained sequence needed at least a six-nucleotide match to both a V gene segment and a J gene segment. Rearrangements were called productive when the CDR3 lacked stop codons and stayed in frame with V and J; all others were non-productive. CDR3 was defined by IMGT convention, running from the second conserved V-encoded cysteine to the conserved J-encoded phenylalanine. The earlier analysis of about 620 of the donors excluded sequences that lacked an unambiguous match to a single V gene segment. An earlier analysis of fewer than 750 of the donors called V segments functional above 56.7% productive rearrangements and segregating when the between-donor standard deviation exceeded 5%. A statistical classification framework was built to diagnose cytomegalovirus status from the catalog of TCR beta chain sequences. V and J gene assignment, in a later analysis, came from comparing TCR nucleotide sequences with IMGT/GENE-DB human TR gene sequences. Using the TCRdist pipeline, a later analysis assigned CDR3 sequences along with most-parsimonious VDJ recombination scenarios. In a later analysis, each TCR beta chain was defined by its CDR3 amino acid sequence together with its V-gene family, and reads lacking a unique V-gene family were excluded. In a later analysis, nearly 600 highly shared, low-generation-probability nucleotide sequences were removed to address suspected cross-contamination and a sequencing artifact. For each public chain, a later analysis derived a clonal expansion index from normalized ranks of inferred template counts within each repertoire. In a later analysis, generation probabilities were computed using a VDJ recombination model fitted to out-of-frame rearrangements, and the results were checked against IGoR. In a later analysis, TCR-TCR, TCR-HLA and TCR-CMV co-occurrence was scored with hypergeometric tests, and a repertoire-size bias correction was applied to TCR pairs. In a later analysis, false discovery rates were estimated by permuting HLA or CMV assignments 20 times. A later analysis grouped co-occurring TCRs with DBSCAN, adding TCRdist sequence similarity when clustering within HLA-allele-positive subsets. Repertoires with fewer than 30,000 or more than 120,000 public chains were left out of co-occurrence clustering, as were a handful of repertoires with anomalous nucleotide sharing. The table comes from immuneACCESS by way of TCRdb, which keeps in-frame sequences with V and J called. Part of the clones is missing from these tables; in studies checked, under half for an unresolved V gene and the rest for unknown reasons. V and J calls and clone size come straight from that table; D and trimming were deduced from the DNA. In this sample the table shows 90,000 to 150,000 clones, around 63% of which occur a single time. The ten largest clones add up to over 8% of the sample.

The germline V gene (reference sequence) gives CDR1 as LNHDA and CDR2 as SQIVND. From cysteine to phenylalanine, the CDR3 is 13 amino acids long. Solely the CDR3 DNA is kept, with 39 bases framed from the first base. At the junction V is shortened by 10 bases and J by 3 bases, with 16 bases in between. The cohort was made up of several hundred healthy bone marrow donors. At the time of sampling, every cohort member was nominally healthy, though immune exposures that went unrecorded were likely present. The donor was CMV seropositive and was included in the group of 289 seropositive cohort members. Each donor provided a peripheral blood sample, and peripheral blood mononuclear cells were used for TCR beta sequencing. The Qiagen DNeasy Blood Extraction Kit was used to extract genomic DNA from the blood cell samples. As concerns this clone: Its antigen target is currently unknown. Per-base quality was not reported, and no clone a single base away is much larger than it.

The research as a whole found: Some IMGT-functional V segments, including TRBV6-2 and TRBV6-3, could not be distinguished by the 87-base-pair reads and were therefore excluded. A further reported finding was that TCR beta sequences accurately predicted the HLA-A and HLA-B alleles for most subjects in the first cohort. Broadly in line with IMGT annotations, most TCR beta V segments showed up in productive rearrangements about 90% or about 30% of the time in an earlier analysis of several hundred of the donors. Three of the identified cytomegalovirus-associated TCR beta chains were confirmed in vitro to be specific for cytomegalovirus antigens. The authors suggested that the approach could potentially be extended to other disease states and immunological phenotypes. A later analysis found that HLA-associated TCR beta chains were more clonally expanded and had lower generation probabilities than equally common non-associated chains. A total of 164 TCR beta chains were listed by the study as associated with cytomegalovirus. Across donors, most TCR sequences were observed very rarely, whereas some public TCRs were present in many individuals. HLA typing was unavailable for some donors at each locus, so association tests used only the typed subset. Several of the top co-occurrence clusters appeared to be linked to parvovirus B19, influenza, CMV and Epstein-Barr virus, according to a later analysis. Because counts were too low, fewer than 20 rarely observed V segments, including chromosome 9 orphons, were excluded from the earlier analysis of several hundred of the donors. Strong co-occurrence of HLA alleles, especially DR and DQ, made assigning TCR associations to individual alleles difficult. Specific HLA alleles were associated with around 18,000 TCR beta sequences at a false discovery rate of 0.05 in a later analysis. In a later analysis, TCR association rates were found to vary across HLA loci, with the most associated TCRs seen for DRB1 alleles and the fewest for HLA-C alleles. According to a later analysis, most CMV-associated TCR beta chains appeared to be HLA-restricted, and the HLA associations seemed to be driven largely by CMV exposure. In this cohort, only TCR beta chains were sequenced, and detectable features were limited by the absence of alpha or paired-chain data. According to a later genetic analysis, donors in an Asian-associated ancestry cluster had fewer N-insertions in productive TCRs than the approximately 670-donor mean. Roughly uniform sequencing depth across donors was assumed in presence/absence analyses, although this assumption may not hold. A later genetic analysis associated a missense DCLRE1C variant with V-gene and J-gene trimming of TCR beta chains, and an independent cohort replicated the association. For the cohort, immune exposure information was limited to CMV serostatus. Cytomegalovirus status was reported to be diagnosed by the classifier with high specificity and sensitivity in both the original and validation cohorts. Linkage disequilibrium might explain the correlated functional status among segregating V segments, but an unknown experimental factor could not be ruled out. A cluster of highly shared sequence variants was judged likely to be a technical artifact of the sequencing pipeline.

Here the chain combines TRBV19 and TRBJ2-7; possibly the D gene is TRBD1, per 5 matching bases. The source of this sequence is a middle-aged man in good health and CMV-seropositive. Material for sequencing was PBMCs. The DNA sequence is as follows: TGTGCCACCATGCCGGAAGACAGCTACGAGCAGTACTTC. Its translation is CATMPEDSYEQYF.